These T cell receptor beta chains were read from a single sample in a study of T cell repertoires in cytomegalovirus infection. TCRdb itself ran the reads through MiXCR, one entry per CDR3 protein. The sample holds over 200,000 distinct CDR3 sequences, approximately 13% seen once. The specimen sequenced was PBMCs. Receptors originate from a human donor in good health (CMV status not recorded). Some clones in this sample may be carry-over from other donors' samples. Each CDR3 is given with its conserved first and last residue. Fields, in order: D gene, J gene, V gene, clone size, CDR3 DNA, CDR3 protein. A D gene is named only where the DNA matches it firmly. The size entry is marked missing in some rows and otherwise reads once, few, many or a size class.

NA,TRBJ1-5,TRBV24-1,few,TGTGCCACCAGTCCGCGGTATAGCAATCAGCCCCAGCATTTT,CATSPRYSNQPQHF
NA,TRBJ2-6,TRBV7-2,many,TGTGCCAGCAGCTACAAGGGGGCTGGGGCCAACGTCCTGACTTTC,CASSYKGAGANVLTF
NA,TRBJ1-5,TRBV20-1,NA,TGCAGTGCTAGAGATCCCGCTCGGGACAATCAGCCCCAGCATTTT,CSARDPARDNQPQHF
NA,TRBJ1-4,TRBV12-3/TRBV12-4,few,TGTGCCAGCAGCTTGACAGTTACTAATGAAAAACTGTTTTTT,CASSLTVTNEKLFF
NA,TRBJ1-4,TRBV6-5,NA,TGTGCCAGCAGAATTTTAGAAAAACTGTTTTTT,CASRILEKLFF
NA,TRBJ1-1,TRBV28,many,TGTGCCAGCAGTCAATCGGGCCCCTGGGGCGCTGAAGCTTTCTTT,CASSQSGPWGAEAFF
TRBD2,TRBJ2-3,TRBV20-1,few,TGCAGTGCTAGGCCTAGCGGGAGGGGCCGCACAGATACGCAGTATTTT,CSARPSGRGRTDTQYF
NA,TRBJ2-2,TRBV7-3,few,TGTGCCAGCAGCTATGGGGGCCAAACCGGGGAGCTGTTTTTT,CASSYGGQTGELFF
TRBD2,TRBJ2-7,TRBV20-1,NA,TGCAGTGCTAGTGATAGCGGGAGGGTCTACGAGCAGTACTTC,CSASDSGRVYEQYF
TRBD2,TRBJ2-2,TRBV4-2,NA,TGTGCCAGCAGCCAACTAGCGGGGGACACCGGGGAGCTGTTTTTT,CASSQLAGDTGELFF
NA,TRBJ1-1,TRBV9,NA,TGTGCCAGCAGCGCCAGAGGACGGAGCACTGAAGCTTTCTTT,CASSARGRSTEAFF
NA,TRBJ2-7,TRBV20-1,NA,TGCAGTGCTACGGACCTATCCTACGAGCAGTACTTC,CSATDLSYEQYF
NA,TRBJ2-3,TRBV28,NA,TGTGCCAGCAGACGTAGGCGGGAAAGCACAGATACGCAGTATTTT,CASRRRRESTDTQYF
NA,TRBJ2-1,TRBV28,many,TGTGCCAGCAGTTTTGATGACTGGACGGTCTCCTACAATGAGCAGTTCTTC,CASSFDDWTVSYNEQFF
TRBD1,TRBJ2-2,TRBV28,NA,TGTGCCAGCAGAAGGGGGCGGTGGACCGGGGAGCTGTTTTTT,CASRRGRWTGELFF
TRBD1,TRBJ2-7,TRBV6-5,few,TGTGCCAGCAGTTCCCCTTTGGGGACAGGGAAATACGAGCAGTACTTC,CASSSPLGTGKYEQYF
NA,TRBJ2-3,TRBV14,few,TGTGCCAGCAGCCAAGGACCGGGGGCGCAAGAAGATACGCAGTATTTT,CASSQGPGAQEDTQYF
NA,TRBJ2-7,TRBV28,NA,TGTGCCAGCAGTCCCTTCTCCTACGAGCAGTACTTC,CASSPFSYEQYF
NA,TRBJ1-2,TRBV28,NA,TGTGCCAGCAGTTTACCCGGGTCGTATGGCTACACCTTC,CASSLPGSYGYTF
NA,TRBJ2-1,TRBV29-1,NA,TGCAGCGTTGAACGCGGCCTAGGTCCCTACAATGAGCAGTTCTTC,CSVERGLGPYNEQFF
TRBD1,TRBJ2-2,TRBV7-3,many,TGTGCCAGCAGCAAAGCGGGACAGGGGTATTCGGCGGGGAACACCGGGGAGCTGTTTTTT,CASSKAGQGYSAGNTGELFF
NA,TRBJ1-3,TRBV28,NA,TGTGCCAGCAGTTTGCTGTTGGTGGGGTACGGAAACACCATATATTTT,CASSLLLVGYGNTIYF
NA,TRBJ2-3,TRBV7-2,many,TGTGCCAGCAGCCTACGGAGGGAAGATACGCAGTATTTT,CASSLRREDTQYF
NA,TRBJ2-2,TRBV9,NA,TGTGCCAGCAGCGGGGGATCGGGGGCCGGGGAGCTGTTTTTT,CASSGGSGAGELFF
NA,TRBJ2-3,TRBV6-5,many,TGTGCCAGCAGTGCCCTAGAAGGGTTGGGGGCGACAGATACGCAGTATTTT,CASSALEGLGATDTQYF
NA,TRBJ2-7,TRBV20-1,few,TGCAGTGCTAGAGATCTGGCCCGTTACGAGCAGTACTTC,CSARDLARYEQYF
TRBD1,TRBJ1-2,TRBV10-3,once,TGTGCCATCAGTGAGTTAGGACAGGGGAACTATGGCTACACCTTC,CAISELGQGNYGYTF
NA,TRBJ2-5,TRBV5-6,NA,TGTGCCAGCAGCTCCTCGGCTAGCCGGCTCCTTTCTGAGACCCAGTACTTC,CASSSSASRLLSETQYF
NA,TRBJ2-2,TRBV12-3/TRBV12-4,many,TGTGCCAGCAGTTTAACGGGGTCGAACACCGGGGAGCTGTTTTTT,CASSLTGSNTGELFF
TRBD2,TRBJ2-3,TRBV7-6,many,TGTGCCAGCAGCAAATCGGTAGCGGGGGGAGTAGATACGCAGTATTTT,CASSKSVAGGVDTQYF
NA,TRBJ1-2,TRBV6-2/TRBV6-3,NA,TGTGCCAGCACCGAAATCGGGGCTGATTATGGCTACACCTTC,CASTEIGADYGYTF
TRBD1,TRBJ1-1,TRBV5-6,NA,TGTGCCAGCAGCTTAGGGGGCAAAACTGAAGCTTTCTTT,CASSLGGKTEAFF
NA,TRBJ2-7,TRBV20-1,NA,TGCAGTGCTAGAGATCAGCACAGCTACGAGCAGTACTTC,CSARDQHSYEQYF
NA,TRBJ1-3,TRBV7-2,few,TGTGCCAGCAGCTTATATGACGGTGGAAACACCATATATTTT,CASSLYDGGNTIYF
NA,TRBJ2-1,TRBV19,many,TGTGCCAGTAGTATAATACCTGCCTCCTACAATGAGCAGTTCTTC,CASSIIPASYNEQFF
NA,TRBJ2-7,TRBV6-1,NA,TGTGCCAGCAGTGGGGAGAATGGGTACGAGCAGTACTTC,CASSGENGYEQYF
TRBD1,TRBJ1-1,TRBV5-4,NA,TGTGCCAGCAGCTTGGCCCTACAGGGGAATCCTGAAGCTTTCTTT,CASSLALQGNPEAFF
NA,TRBJ2-7,TRBV7-3,NA,TGTGCCAGCAGCCCTAGGGTTACCCACGAGCAGTACTTC,CASSPRVTHEQYF
TRBD1,TRBJ2-7,TRBV7-2,many,TGTGCCAGCAGCTTAGGGGACAGGGCTACCTACGAGCAGTACTTC,CASSLGDRATYEQYF
TRBD2,TRBJ2-7,TRBV5-3,few,TGTGCCAGCAGCTTATCGGGAGGGCGGGAGCAGTACTTC,CASSLSGGREQYF
NA,TRBJ2-2,TRBV11-3,NA,TGTGCCAGCAGCTTAAAGGACCCCGGGGAGCTGTTTTTT,CASSLKDPGELFF
NA,TRBJ2-7,TRBV29-1,few,TGCAGCGTTTTGGCAGACTCCTACGAGCAGTACTTC,CSVLADSYEQYF
NA,TRBJ2-3,TRBV6-6,NA,TGTGCCAGCAGTTACTCGACCCTCACAGATACGCAGTATTTT,CASSYSTLTDTQYF
TRBD2,TRBJ2-3,TRBV20-1,many,TGCAGTGCTCTCGCCCTTAGCGGGGGGGCGAGGGATACGCAGTATTTT,CSALALSGGARDTQYF
NA,TRBJ2-4,TRBV10-3,NA,TGTGCCATCAGTGACGACCCGGGACACCCGGCCAAAAACATTCAGTACTTC,CAISDDPGHPAKNIQYF
TRBD1,TRBJ2-2,TRBV7-8,few,TGTGCCAGCAGCCCCGGGACAGGGGGACACGGGGAGCTGTTTTTT,CASSPGTGGHGELFF
NA,TRBJ1-2,TRBV19,few,TGTGCCACCACAGGACCACAGACGGGGAACTATGGCTACACCTTC,CATTGPQTGNYGYTF
NA,TRBJ2-5,TRBV20-1,NA,TGCAGTGCTTCGACGGATTTTAGCGGAGAGACCCAGTACTTC,CSASTDFSGETQYF
NA,TRBJ1-1,TRBV5-1,NA,TGCGCCAGCAGGGACCCGGTGGCCGGAAACTCTGAAGCTTTCTTT,CASRDPVAGNSEAFF
NA,TRBJ2-5,TRBV29-1,few,TGCAGCGTCCCTAGTTGGGACCAAGAGACCCAGTACTTC,CSVPSWDQETQYF
NA,TRBJ1-1,TRBV12-3/TRBV12-4,NA,TGTGCCAGCAGTTTATGGGGGTCGGGGAACACTGAAGCTTTCTTT,CASSLWGSGNTEAFF
TRBD2,TRBJ2-3,TRBV7-2,many,TGTGCCAGCAGCTCCGGACTAGCGGGAGTTAGGGCAGATACGCAGTATTTT,CASSSGLAGVRADTQYF
NA,TRBJ1-6,TRBV7-8,many,TGTGCCAGCAGCTTAGCGCTTGGGGGGGAATTCTATAATTCACCCCTCCACTTT,CASSLALGGEFYNSPLHF
NA,TRBJ1-1,TRBV29-1,few,TGCAGTACCCTTGGGAGGACGAACACTGAAGCTTTCTTT,CSTLGRTNTEAFF